The 21 T cell receptor beta chains below were found in one sample sequenced in a study of vaccination and CD4 T cells after COVID-19. Researchers used the Oncomine TCR Beta short-read assay to sequence DNA from cultured CD4+ T cells. TCRdb fed the PCR reads into MiXCR, producing one record per CDR3 protein. The sample yields roughly 14,000 distinct CDR3 sequences, approximately 55% seen once. The treatment denotes: roughly 11-day PBMC culture with coronavirus spike peptide pools or control peptides (ViraFEST assay). Their cognate antigens are unknown. The specimen comprised CD4+ T cells from blood, cultured in vitro, sampled before SARS-CoV-2 vaccination. The receptors were gathered from a human donor who had recovered from COVID-19.

The chain couples TRBV5-1 to TRBJ1-1; D uncertain. V gave up 3 bases and J gave up 1 base, with 10 bases separating them. The CDR3 is 14 residues long. CDR1 and CDR2 from the germline V gene are SGHRS and YFSETQ. CDR3 sequence: CASSSTVGNTEAFF. The DNA for the CDR3 is TGCGCCAGCAGCTCGACCGTCGGGAACACTGAAGCTTTCTTT.

The rearrangement links TRBV6-1 to TRBJ2-3; D ambiguous. CDR3 length: 14 residues. Trimming stripped 7 bases from V and 0 bases from J, with 11 bases between. Germline CDR1 is MNHNS and CDR2 is SASEGT. CDR3 sequence (DNA): TGTGCCAGCAAAAGTGGCCAGAGCACAGATACGCAGTATTTT. Translated, it gives CASKSGQSTDTQYF.

This clonotype was detected a few times. This sequence joins TRBV2 and TRBJ1-5; 7 nucleotides align to TRBD1. The CDR3 spans 14 residues. V lost 10 bases to trimming and J lost 0 bases; unmatched junction nucleotides: 6. Germline CDR1 reads SNHLY; CDR2 reads FYNNEI. CDR3: CATRQGYSNQPQHF. The CDR3, as DNA: TGTGCCACCAGACAGGGCTATAGCAATCAGCCCCAGCATTTT.

This clonotype has a handful of counts. The chain couples TRBV7-8 to TRBJ1-1, with a possible D match to TRBD1 (6 bases). Trimming removed 5 bases at V and 1 base at J, with 14 bases between. Per the germline V gene, CDR1 is SGHVS and CDR2 is FQNEAQ. The CDR3 spans 15 residues. CDR3 amino acids: CASSPRRDKNTEAFF. CDR3 sequence (DNA): TGTGCCAGCAGCCCACGACGGGACAAGAACACTGAAGCTTTCTTT. Drawing the rest from reference TRBV7-8 and TRBJ1-1, the complete variable domain is GAGVSQSPRYKVAKRGQDVALRCDPISGHVSLFWYQQALGQGPEFLTYFQNEAQLDKSGLPSDRFFAERPEGSVSTLKIQRTQQEDSAVYLCASSPRRDKNTEAFFGQGTRLTVV.

This sequence joins TRBV6-5 and TRBJ1-4; D remains unclear. CDR1 and CDR2 from the germline V gene are MNHEY and SVGAGI. V lost 4 bases and J 7 bases, leaving 13 bases between the germline ends. The CDR3 sequence is 14 residues long. CDR3 nucleotide sequence: TGTGCCAGCAGTTCCCAAGGATCGCTTGAAAAACTGTTTTTT. Protein product: CASSSQGSLEKLFF.

The chain combines TRBV30 with TRBJ1-6; no clear D gene. Germline assignment: CDR1 GTSNPN and CDR2 SVGIG (reference sequence). This CDR3 is built from 13 residues. Trimming removed 4 bases at V and 8 bases at J, with 12 bases between. The CDR3 is CAWTGDGDSPLHF. The CDR3 DNA sequence: TGTGCCTGGACGGGAGATGGGGATTCACCCCTCCACTTT.

The V gene is TRBV5-6, the J gene TRBJ2-5, with 9 positions matching TRBD1. CDR1 and CDR2 from the germline V gene are SGHDT and YYEEEE. The CDR3 length is 14 residues. V was clipped by 4 bases and J by 5 bases; unmatched bases: 6. The CDR3 spells CASSRGTGWETQYF. In nucleotides, the CDR3 is TGTGCCAGCAGCCGGGGGACAGGGTGGGAGACCCAGTACTTC.

This clonotype was seen more than once but under ten times. V and J are TRBV6-2 or TRBV6-3 and TRBJ2-1; TRBD2 matches 14 bases. With 5 bases clipped from V and 7 bases from J, the junction kept 13 bases outside the gene matches. This CDR3 spans 18 amino acids. Looked up from germline, CDR1 is MNHEY and CDR2 is SVGEGT. The CDR3, as DNA: TGTGCCAGCAGTCCCCGACTAGCGGGAGGGCCTGTTGTTAATGAGCAGTTCTTC. This translates into CASSPRLAGGPVVNEQFF.

The rearrangement uses TRBV15 and TRBJ2-7, with D tentatively TRBD1 (7 bases). Trimming shortened V by 6 bases and J by 6 bases, and 27 bases separated the two germline ends. Germline V CDR1 and CDR2: LNHNV, YYDKDF (reference sequence). The CDR3 length is 17 residues. CDR3 protein: CATRDGVQGTSIGEQYF. Here the CDR3 DNA reads TGTGCCACCAGAGACGGGGTACAGGGGACTTCTATAGGCGAGCAGTACTTC.

V usage is TRBV11-1 and J usage is TRBJ2-5, with D possibly being TRBD2 (5 bases). There are 14 residues in the CDR3. Trimming shortened V by 5 bases and J by 2 bases, and 12 bases separated the two germline ends. The V gene's germline CDR1 is SGHAT and CDR2 FQDESV (reference sequence). CDR3 in amino acids: CASSARTGQETQYF. CDR3 in DNA: TGTGCCAGCAGCGCACGGACGGGACAAGAGACCCAGTACTTC.

This clonotype was counted between two and nine times. The chain joins TRBV6-2 or TRBV6-3 to TRBJ2-1; 7 nucleotides agree with TRBD2. V gave up 8 bases and J gave up 8 bases; unmatched junction bases: 6. Germline CDR1 and CDR2: MNHEY and SVGEGT. The CDR3 totals 12 residues. The CDR3 DNA sequence: TGTGCCAGCCGGGACTACACATATGAGCAGTTCTTC. This gives the protein CASRDYTYEQFF.

This clonotype was seen a single time. V and J are TRBV19 and TRBJ2-1; 11 bases align to TRBD2. This CDR3 comprises 16 residues. Unmatched junction bases numbered 12, after V lost 4 bases and J lost 10 bases. From germline, CDR1 is LNHDA and CDR2 SQIVND (reference sequence). The DNA for the CDR3 is TGTGCCAGTAGTACCCCTTTAACTAGCGGGAGTAGCGAGCAGTTCTTC. Residues: CASSTPLTSGSSEQFF. The variable domain in full, completed from reference TRBV19 and TRBJ2-1, reads DGGITQSPKYLFRKEGQNVTLSCEQNLNHDAMYWYRQDPGQGLRLIYYSQIVNDFQKGDIAEGYSVSREKKESFPLTVTSAQKNPTAFYLCASSTPLTSGSSEQFFGPGTRLTVL.

This chain joins TRBV15 and TRBJ2-7; D is tentatively TRBD1 or TRBD2 (5 bases each). The length of the CDR3 is 16 residues. Germline V CDR1 and CDR2: LNHNV, YYDKDF (reference sequence). Trimming took 0 bases from V and 3 from J, leaving 15 bases between them. CDR3 protein: CATSRDKNGAHYEQYF. The CDR3 bases are TGTGCCACCAGCAGAGATAAGAACGGGGCCCACTACGAGCAGTACTTC.

This clonotype is medium-sized by share. V and J are TRBV5-4 and TRBJ2-7, with D uncertain. From germline, CDR1 is SGHNT and CDR2 YYREEE (reference sequence). The CDR3 runs to 14 residues. V lost 4 bases, J lost 6 bases, and 17 bases lay in between. The CDR3 reads CASSPQQAPGEQYF. DNA for the CDR3: TGTGCCAGCAGCCCCCAGCAGGCCCCGGGCGAGCAGTACTTC.

The V and J genes are TRBV5-1 and TRBJ1-2; the match to TRBD1 covers 9 bases. Germline V gives CDR1 SGHRS, CDR2 YFSETQ. V gave up 3 bases and J gave up 6 bases; unmatched junction bases: 6. CDR3 size: 14 residues. This CDR3 reads CASSSRTGEDGYTF. CDR3 coding DNA: TGCGCCAGCAGCTCCCGGACAGGGGAGGATGGCTACACCTTC.

The V and J genes are TRBV6-1 and TRBJ2-7; 12 bases align to TRBD2. After removal of 3 bases from V and 2 bases from J, the junction contained 5 bases not matched to a gene. CDR1 is MNHNS and CDR2 is SASEGT in the germline V gene. The CDR3 runs to 16 residues. The CDR3 DNA is TGTGCCAGCAGTGAGTGGACTAGCGGGGTTACCTACGAGCAGTACTTC. Translated, it gives CASSEWTSGVTYEQYF.

The V and J genes are TRBV27 and TRBJ2-2, with TRBD2 identical over 10 bases. The CDR3 covers 15 residues. The germline V gene encodes CDR1 MNHEY and CDR2 SMNVEV (reference sequence). V shed 7 bases, J shed 6 bases, and the junction held 8 bases outside the gene matches. CDR3 in amino acids: CASISSGSVPGELFF. The CDR3 bases are TGTGCCAGCATTTCTAGCGGGAGTGTTCCCGGGGAGCTGTTTTTT.

The V and J genes are TRBV12-3 or TRBV12-4 and TRBJ2-5; tentative D call: TRBD2 (5 bases). The V end lost 7 bases, the J end lost 7 bases, and 19 bases lay between the germline ends. There are 14 residues in the CDR3. The CDR3 reads CASTIMASSGTQYF. The CDR3 bases are TGTGCCAGCACCATCATGGCTAGCTCGGGGACCCAGTACTTC.

This chain joins TRBV12-3 or TRBV12-4 and TRBJ1-2; no clear D gene. Trimming pared 2 bases from V and 5 bases from J, leaving 9 bases between. The CDR3 is made up of 13 amino acids. The CDR3 loop reads CASSLRRQYGYTF. Here the CDR3 DNA reads TGTGCCAGCAGTTTACGACGCCAGTATGGCTACACCTTC.

V is TRBV2 and J is TRBJ2-3, with D tentatively TRBD1 (5 bases). CDR1 is SNHLY, CDR2 FYNNEI, per germline. Trimming took off 2 bases at V and 2 bases at J, with 17 bases between the two ends. The CDR3 contains 17 residues. CDR3 coding DNA: TGTGCCAGCAGTGAACTCTCCAGACAGCCGTCCACAGATACGCAGTATTTT. It yields the protein CASSELSRQPSTDTQYF.

The V and J genes are TRBV6-1 and TRBJ2-2, with D unresolved. The CDR3 has 12 amino acids. From germline, CDR1 is MNHNS and CDR2 SASEGT. Trimming removed 7 bases from V and 7 bases from J, with 10 bases in between. The CDR3 loop is CASNEESGELFF. CDR3 coding DNA: TGTGCCAGCAACGAAGAGAGCGGGGAGCTGTTTTTT.